These 17 T cell receptor beta chains share one sample of origin, sequenced in a study of T cell responses to AZD1222 COVID-19 vaccine. The protocol was immunoSEQ multiplex PCR, while the TCRdb copy is restricted to in-frame clones and leaves out a portion. The sample gives roughly 100,000 clones, approximately 90% of which show up once; around 8.4% is in the top ten. Specimen: peripheral blood, collected on day 0 of AZD1222 vaccination. The receptors come from an adult in good health.

This chain uses TRBV14 with TRBJ1-3, with D perhaps matching TRBD1 (5 bases). Per the germline V gene, CDR1 is SGHDN and CDR2 is FVKESK. Trimming shortened V by 0 bases and J by 4 bases, and 19 bases separated the two germline ends. This CDR3 region has 18 residues. The CDR3, as DNA: TGTGCCAGCAGCCAAGATCTTGGGTACAGGTTGAAAGGAAACACCATATATTTT. This gives the protein CASSQDLGYRLKGNTIYF.

The chain joins TRBV12-3 or TRBV12-4 to TRBJ1-5, with a tentative D call TRBD1 (6 bases). The CDR3 consists of 12 residues. Trimming removed 4 bases from V and 7 bases from J, with 8 bases in between. DNA for the CDR3: TGTGCCAGCAGTTCACAGGGACAGCCCCAGCATTTT. Amino acids: CASSSQGQPQHF.

V and J are TRBV20-1 and TRBJ1-2; no definite D call. With 5 bases removed from V and 2 bases from J, the gap between germline ends came to 6 bases. CDR3 length equals 11 residues. Germline V gives CDR1 DFQATT, CDR2 SNEGSKA (reference sequence). The CDR3 reads CSARENYGYTF. The CDR3 DNA sequence: TGCAGTGCTCGGGAGAACTATGGCTACACCTTC.

This chain uses TRBV10-3 with TRBJ1-4; TRBD1 aligns across 11 bases. The CDR3 is made up of 14 amino acids. Germline loops: CDR1 ENHRY, CDR2 SYGVKD. V lost 3 bases, J lost 7 bases, and 1 base stayed unmatched. DNA of the CDR3: TGTGCCATCAGTGAAGGGACAGGGGGTGAAAAACTGTTTTTT. This translates into CAISEGTGGEKLFF.

This clone was recorded only once. The rearrangement uses TRBV6-2 or TRBV6-3 and TRBJ2-1, with 16 nucleotides matching TRBD2. Germline CDR1 MNHEY, CDR2 SVGEGT. J was trimmed by 6 bases and V by 4 bases; bases with no gene match: 6. The CDR3 consists of 17 residues. The CDR3 nucleotides are TGTGCCAGCAGTTTCGGGACTAGCGGGAGGGCCGGCAATGAGCAGTTCTTC. Its protein is CASSFGTSGRAGNEQFF.

This chain links TRBV10-2 with TRBJ2-1, with TRBD2 matching over 8 bases. The germline V gene encodes CDR1 WSHSY and CDR2 SAAADI. Losses at the gene ends were 0 bases for V and 3 bases for J; bases not matched to a gene: 7. The CDR3 loop spans 17 amino acids. CDR3 region: CASSESTPGRGYNEQFF. For the CDR3, the DNA is TGCGCCAGCAGTGAGTCGACTCCCGGGAGGGGCTACAATGAGCAGTTCTTC.

In nucleotides, the CDR3 is TGTGCCAGCAGCTCCAGGACAGGAGAGAACACTGAAGCTTTCTTT. Translating gives CASSSRTGENTEAFF. The chain combines TRBV9 with TRBJ1-1; 7 bases match TRBD1. The V segment lost 4 bases and the J segment 1 base; nucleotides outside the gene matches: 7. Germline values: CDR1 SGDLS, CDR2 YYNGEE. The CDR3 consists of 15 residues.

The chain employs TRBV6-5 and TRBJ1-5, with D unclear. V lost 0 bases and J lost 5, with 8 bases in between. Germline V CDR1 and CDR2: MNHEY, SVGAGI. This CDR3 has 14 residues. CDR3 sequence (DNA): TGTGCCAGCAGTTACTCCCTTTCTTATCAGCCCCAGCATTTT. This gives the protein CASSYSLSYQPQHF.

This chain links TRBV30 with TRBJ1-5; 7 nucleotides match TRBD1. CDR3 size: 15 residues. CDR1 GTSNPN and CDR2 SVGIG come from the germline V gene (reference sequence). Trimming removed 3 bases from V and 2 bases from J; junction bases left unmatched: 7. CDR3 bases: TGTGCCTGGAGCGCGGGACAGTTGGGCAATCAGCCCCAGCATTTT. Protein sequence: CAWSAGQLGNQPQHF.

This clone appeared a single time. The chain links TRBV10-1 to TRBJ2-7, with D perhaps matching TRBD1 or TRBD2 (5 bases each). This CDR3 has 13 residues. The germline V and J ends were trimmed by 6 bases and 4 bases, with 13 bases remaining between them. Germline V gene sequence: CDR1 WNHNN, CDR2 SYGVQD (reference sequence). The CDR3 loop is CASRVGREYEQYF. The DNA of the CDR3 is TGCGCCAGCAGGGTCGGCAGGGAGTACGAGCAGTACTTC.

The chain employs TRBV24-1 and TRBJ2-5; 7 positions agree with TRBD1. This CDR3 has 15 amino acids. Germline lookup yields CDR1 KGHDR and CDR2 SFDVKD. The J segment lost 5 bases and the V segment lost 4 bases, leaving 9 bases of the junction unmatched. The CDR3 nucleotides are TGTGCCACCAGTGACCCCCTACCGGGACAGGAGACCCAGTACTTC. Translating it yields CATSDPLPGQETQYF.

The rearrangement links TRBV9 to TRBJ1-5; D unclear. Trimming took 0 bases from V and 0 from J, leaving 7 bases between them. The CDR3 consists of 15 residues. Germline V lookup: CDR1 SGDLS, CDR2 YYNGEE. CDR3 residues: CASSVGTYSNQPQHF. For the CDR3, the DNA is TGTGCCAGCAGCGTAGGCACGTATAGCAATCAGCCCCAGCATTTT.

This rearrangement joins TRBV7-9 to TRBJ2-2; D is unclear. CDR3 length equals 16 residues. Trimming shortened V by 1 base and J by 0 bases, and 9 bases separated the two germline ends. Germline CDR1 reads SEHNR; CDR2 reads FQNEAQ (reference sequence). The CDR3 is CASSLEAPPNTGELFF. DNA of the CDR3: TGTGCCAGCAGCTTAGAGGCCCCGCCGAACACCGGGGAGCTGTTTTTT.

The V call is TRBV5-1, the J call TRBJ2-1; D gene ambiguous. The V end was cut by 0 bases, the J end by 0 bases, with 4 bases between. The germline CDR1 and CDR2 sequences are SGHRS and YFSETQ. CDR3 length equals 14 residues. CDR3 residues: CASSLGLSYNEQFF. The CDR3 nucleotides are TGCGCCAGCAGCTTGGGTCTCTCCTACAATGAGCAGTTCTTC. The entire variable domain, with the rest obtained from reference TRBV5-1 and TRBJ2-1, is as follows: KAGVTQTPRYLIKTRGQQVTLSCSPISGHRSVSWYQQTPGQGLQFLFEYFSETQRNKGNFPGRFSGRQFSNSRSEMNVSTLELGDSALYLCASSLGLSYNEQFFGPGTRLTVL.

The chain joins TRBV7-8 to TRBJ2-5; maybe TRBD2 (5 bases). V was clipped by 5 bases and J by 1 base, with 8 bases between them. The CDR3 extends over 13 amino acids. Germline V lookup: CDR1 SGHVS, CDR2 FQNEAQ. The chain's CDR3 is CASSTRVQETQYF. CDR3 in DNA: TGTGCCAGCAGCACGCGGGTCCAAGAGACCCAGTACTTC.

The chain has TRBV15 and TRBJ1-6; D is ambiguous. The V gene's germline CDR1 is LNHNV and CDR2 YYDKDF (reference sequence). CDR3 size: 14 residues. The V and J ends lost 0 bases and 10 bases respectively, with 10 bases between them. Here the CDR3 reads CATSRDSINSPLHF. In DNA form, the CDR3 reads TGTGCCACCAGCAGAGATTCGATAAACTCACCCCTCCACTTT.

This clone was recorded a few times. The DNA for the CDR3 is TGTGCCTGGGCCAGTGAGAGCGGCCAAGAGACCCAGTACTTC. It codes for CAWASESGQETQYF. The V call is TRBV30, the J call TRBJ2-5; D may be TRBD2 (5 bases). Germline values: CDR1 GTSNPN, CDR2 SVGIG (reference sequence). CDR3 length: 14 amino acids. V dropped 5 bases and J dropped 1 base, with 14 bases sitting between them.